This TCR beta chain was found in a study of blood T cell repertoires in COVID-19. Method: immunoSEQ multiplex PCR; TCRdb's copy keeps in-frame clones and lacks some. The sample lists just over 60,000 clones, around 85% seen once, with roughly 22% in the top ten. Looked up from germline, CDR1 is KGHSY and CDR2 is FQNENV. This CDR3 comprises 14 residues. Trimming took 2 bases from V and 4 from J, leaving 11 bases between them. The TCR was taken from a woman of 80 years or more with active or convalescent COVID-19. The source material was peripheral blood. This chain uses TRBV16 with TRBJ1-1, with TRBD1 as a possible D gene (5 bases). CDR3: CASSQTRARTEAFF. In nucleotides, the CDR3 is TGTGCCAGCAGCCAAACCAGGGCCCGCACTGAAGCTTTCTTT.